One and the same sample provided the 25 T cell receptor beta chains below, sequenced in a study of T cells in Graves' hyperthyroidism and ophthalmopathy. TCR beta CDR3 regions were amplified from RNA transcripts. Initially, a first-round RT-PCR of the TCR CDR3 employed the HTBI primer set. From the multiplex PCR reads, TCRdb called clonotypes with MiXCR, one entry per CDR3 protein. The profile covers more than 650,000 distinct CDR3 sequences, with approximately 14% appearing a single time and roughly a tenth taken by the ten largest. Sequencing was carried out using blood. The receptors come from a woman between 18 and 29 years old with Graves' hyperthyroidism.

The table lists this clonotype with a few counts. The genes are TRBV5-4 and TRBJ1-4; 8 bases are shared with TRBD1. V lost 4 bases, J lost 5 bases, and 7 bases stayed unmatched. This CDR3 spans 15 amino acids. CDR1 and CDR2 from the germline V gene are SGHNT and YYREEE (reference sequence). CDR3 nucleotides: TGTGCCAGCAGCCAGGAGACAGGGGAAAATGAAAAACTGTTTTTT. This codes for CASSQETGENEKLFF.

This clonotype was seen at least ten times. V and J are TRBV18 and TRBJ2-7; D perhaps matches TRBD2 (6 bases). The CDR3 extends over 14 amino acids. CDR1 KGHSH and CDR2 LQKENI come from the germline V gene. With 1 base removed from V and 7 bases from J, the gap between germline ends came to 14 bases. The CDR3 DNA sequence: TGTGCCAGCTCACCACAGGCGGGACCGGTGGAGCAGTACTTC. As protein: CASSPQAGPVEQYF.

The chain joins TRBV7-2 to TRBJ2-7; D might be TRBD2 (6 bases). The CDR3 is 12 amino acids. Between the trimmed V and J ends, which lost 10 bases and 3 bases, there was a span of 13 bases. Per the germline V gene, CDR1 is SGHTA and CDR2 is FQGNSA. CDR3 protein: CATRDSSYEQYF. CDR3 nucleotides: TGTGCCACCAGGGACTCCAGCTACGAGCAGTACTTC. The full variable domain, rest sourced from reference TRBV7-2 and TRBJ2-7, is GAGVSQSPSNKVTEKGKDVELRCDPISGHTALYWYRQSLGQGLEFLIYFQGNSAPDKSGLPSDRFSAERTGGSVSTLTIQRTQQEDSAVYLCATRDSSYEQYFGPGTRLTVT.

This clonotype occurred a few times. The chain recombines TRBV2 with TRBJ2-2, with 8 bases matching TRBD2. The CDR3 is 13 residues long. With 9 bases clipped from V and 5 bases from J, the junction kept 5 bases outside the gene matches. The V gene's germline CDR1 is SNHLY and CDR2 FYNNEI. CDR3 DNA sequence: TGTGCCAGAAGTCGGGGGGGTACCGGGGAGCTGTTTTTT. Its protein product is CARSRGGTGELFF.

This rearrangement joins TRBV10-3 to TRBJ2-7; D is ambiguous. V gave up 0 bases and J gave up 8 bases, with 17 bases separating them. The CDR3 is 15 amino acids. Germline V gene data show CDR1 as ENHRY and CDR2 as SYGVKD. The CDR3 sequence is CAISESAVLSGKQYF. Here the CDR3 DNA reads TGTGCCATCAGTGAGTCGGCTGTATTATCTGGGAAGCAGTACTTC.

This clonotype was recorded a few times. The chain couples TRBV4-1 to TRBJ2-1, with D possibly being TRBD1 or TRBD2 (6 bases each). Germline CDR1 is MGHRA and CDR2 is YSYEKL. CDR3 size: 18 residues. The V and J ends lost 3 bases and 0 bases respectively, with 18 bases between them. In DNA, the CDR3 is TGCGCCAGCAGCCAGGCATGGGGGGCGAGGAGCTCCTACAATGAGCAGTTCTTC. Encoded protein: CASSQAWGARSSYNEQFF.

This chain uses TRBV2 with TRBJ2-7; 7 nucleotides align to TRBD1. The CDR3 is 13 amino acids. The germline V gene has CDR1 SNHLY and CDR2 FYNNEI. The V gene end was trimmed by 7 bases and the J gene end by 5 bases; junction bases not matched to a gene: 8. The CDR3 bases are TGTGCCAGCACCGACGACAGGGCCCACGAGCAGTACTTC. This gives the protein CASTDDRAHEQYF. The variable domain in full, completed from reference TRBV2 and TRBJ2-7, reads EPEVTQTPSHQVTQMGQEVILRCVPISNHLYFYWYRQILGQKVEFLVSFYNNEISEKSEIFDDQFSVERPDGSNFTLKIRSTKLEDSAMYFCASTDDRAHEQYFGPGTRLTVT.

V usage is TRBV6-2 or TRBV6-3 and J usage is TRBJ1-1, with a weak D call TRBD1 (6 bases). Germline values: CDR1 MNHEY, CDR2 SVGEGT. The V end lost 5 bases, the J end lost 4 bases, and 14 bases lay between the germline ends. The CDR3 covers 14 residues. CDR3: CASSDRQVRTEAFF. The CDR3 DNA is TGTGCCAGCAGTGACCGACAGGTTCGCACTGAAGCTTTCTTT.

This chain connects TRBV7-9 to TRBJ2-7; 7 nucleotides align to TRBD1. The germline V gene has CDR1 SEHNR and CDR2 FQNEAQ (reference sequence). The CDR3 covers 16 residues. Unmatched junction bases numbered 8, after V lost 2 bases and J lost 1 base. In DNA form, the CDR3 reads TGTGCCAGCAGCTTACGGGGACAGCCCCGATCCTACGAGCAGTACTTC. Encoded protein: CASSLRGQPRSYEQYF.

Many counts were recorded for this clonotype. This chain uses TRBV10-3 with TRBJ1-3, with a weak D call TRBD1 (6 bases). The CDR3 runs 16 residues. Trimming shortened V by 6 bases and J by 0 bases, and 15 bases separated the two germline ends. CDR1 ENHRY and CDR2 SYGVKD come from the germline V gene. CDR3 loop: CAISSGRGGSGNTIYF. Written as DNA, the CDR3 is TGTGCCATCAGCAGCGGGAGAGGGGGCTCTGGAAACACCATATATTTT.

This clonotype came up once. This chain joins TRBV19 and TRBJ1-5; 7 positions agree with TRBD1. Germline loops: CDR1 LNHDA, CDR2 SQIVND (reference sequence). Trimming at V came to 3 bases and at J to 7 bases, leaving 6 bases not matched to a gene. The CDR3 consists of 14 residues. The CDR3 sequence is CASSMIRGRQPQHF. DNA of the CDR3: TGTGCCAGTAGTATGATCAGGGGGAGGCAGCCCCAGCATTTT.

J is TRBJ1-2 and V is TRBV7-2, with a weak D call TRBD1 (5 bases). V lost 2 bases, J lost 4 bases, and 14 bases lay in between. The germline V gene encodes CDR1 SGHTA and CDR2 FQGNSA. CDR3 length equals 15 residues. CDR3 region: CASSLWGVASYGYTF. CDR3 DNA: TGTGCCAGCAGCTTATGGGGGGTAGCCTCCTATGGCTACACCTTC. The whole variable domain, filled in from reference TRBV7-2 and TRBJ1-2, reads GAGVSQSPSNKVTEKGKDVELRCDPISGHTALYWYRQSLGQGLEFLIYFQGNSAPDKSGLPSDRFSAERTGGSVSTLTIQRTQQEDSAVYLCASSLWGVASYGYTFGSGTRLTVV.

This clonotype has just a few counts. CDR3 DNA sequence: TGTGCCAGCAGCCCAAGGGCATCACGTGGCAATGAGCAGTTCTTC. It translates to CASSPRASRGNEQFF. This chain uses TRBV11-2 with TRBJ2-1; D is uncertain. In germline, CDR1 is SGHAT, CDR2 FQNNGV. V was clipped by 5 bases and J by 6 bases, with 17 bases between them. CDR3 length equals 15 residues.

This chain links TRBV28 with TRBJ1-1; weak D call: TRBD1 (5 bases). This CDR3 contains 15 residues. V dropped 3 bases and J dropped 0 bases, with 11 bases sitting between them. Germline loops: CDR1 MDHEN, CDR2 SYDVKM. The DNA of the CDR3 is TGTGCCAGCAGTTTTAGGGGCAGAGTGAACACTGAAGCTTTCTTT. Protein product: CASSFRGRVNTEAFF. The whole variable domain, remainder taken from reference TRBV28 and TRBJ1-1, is DVKVTQSSRYLVKRTGEKVFLECVQDMDHENMFWYRQDPGLGLRLIYFSYDVKMKEKGDIPEGYSVSREKKERFSLILESASTNQTSMYLCASSFRGRVNTEAFFGQGTRLTVV.

In nucleotides, the CDR3 is TGTGCCAGCAGCTTAGGAGGGTGGCGGAGCTCCTACAATGAGCAGTTCTTC. Its protein product is CASSLGGWRSSYNEQFF. The chain joins TRBV7-2 to TRBJ2-1, with a tentative D call TRBD2 (5 bases). The germline V gene has CDR1 SGHTA and CDR2 FQGNSA. The CDR3 runs to 17 residues. V was cut by 1 base and J by 0 bases, with 13 bases left in between.

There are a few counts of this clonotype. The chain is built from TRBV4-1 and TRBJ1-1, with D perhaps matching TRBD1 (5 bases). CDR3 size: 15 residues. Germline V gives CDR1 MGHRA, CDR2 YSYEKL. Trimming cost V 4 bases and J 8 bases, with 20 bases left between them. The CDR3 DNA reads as TGCGCCAGCAGCCGAGGGGAGAGTGGGGGGTGGGAAGCTTTCTTT. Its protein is CASSRGESGGWEAFF.

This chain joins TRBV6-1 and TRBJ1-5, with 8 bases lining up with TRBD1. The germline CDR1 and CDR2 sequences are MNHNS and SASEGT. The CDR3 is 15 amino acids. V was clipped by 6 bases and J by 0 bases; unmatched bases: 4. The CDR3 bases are TGTGCCAGCAGAACCGACAGGGGTAGCAATCAGCCCCAGCATTTT. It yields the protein CASRTDRGSNQPQHF.

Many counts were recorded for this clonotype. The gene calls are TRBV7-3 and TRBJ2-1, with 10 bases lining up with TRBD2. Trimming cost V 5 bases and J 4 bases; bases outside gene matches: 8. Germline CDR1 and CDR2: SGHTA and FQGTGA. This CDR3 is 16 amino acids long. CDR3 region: CASSPETSGPYNEQFF. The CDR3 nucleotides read TGTGCCAGCAGCCCTGAGACTAGCGGGCCGTACAATGAGCAGTTCTTC.

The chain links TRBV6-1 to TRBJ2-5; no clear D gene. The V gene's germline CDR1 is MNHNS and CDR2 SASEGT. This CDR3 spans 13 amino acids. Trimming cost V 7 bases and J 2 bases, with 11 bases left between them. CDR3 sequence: CASTRITQETQYF. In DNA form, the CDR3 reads TGTGCCAGCACGCGAATCACTCAAGAGACCCAGTACTTC.

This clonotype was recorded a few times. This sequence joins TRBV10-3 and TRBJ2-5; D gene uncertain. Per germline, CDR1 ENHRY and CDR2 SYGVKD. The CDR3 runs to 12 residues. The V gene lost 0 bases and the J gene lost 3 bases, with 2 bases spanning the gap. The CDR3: CAISESEETQYF. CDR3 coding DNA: TGTGCCATCAGTGAGTCGGAAGAGACCCAGTACTTC.

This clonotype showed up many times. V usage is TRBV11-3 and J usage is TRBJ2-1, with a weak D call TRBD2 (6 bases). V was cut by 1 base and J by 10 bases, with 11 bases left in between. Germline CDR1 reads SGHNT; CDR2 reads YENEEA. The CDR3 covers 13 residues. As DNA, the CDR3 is TGTGCCAGCAGCTTAGGCGGGGCTACGGAGCAGTTCTTC. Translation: CASSLGGATEQFF. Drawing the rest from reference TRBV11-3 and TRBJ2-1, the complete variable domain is EAGVVQSPRYKIIEKKQPVAFWCNPISGHNTLYWYLQNLGQGPELLIRYENEEAVDDSQLPKDRFSAERLKGVDSTLKIQPAELGDSAVYLCASSLGGATEQFFGPGTRLTVL.

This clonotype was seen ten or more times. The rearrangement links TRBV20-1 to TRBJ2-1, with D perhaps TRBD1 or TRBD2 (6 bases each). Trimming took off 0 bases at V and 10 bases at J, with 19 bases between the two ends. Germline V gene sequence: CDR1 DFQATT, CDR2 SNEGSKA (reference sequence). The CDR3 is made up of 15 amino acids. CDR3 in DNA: TGCAGTGCTAGAGATCTTGCCAGAGGGGGGTCCGAGCAGTTCTTC. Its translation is CSARDLARGGSEQFF.

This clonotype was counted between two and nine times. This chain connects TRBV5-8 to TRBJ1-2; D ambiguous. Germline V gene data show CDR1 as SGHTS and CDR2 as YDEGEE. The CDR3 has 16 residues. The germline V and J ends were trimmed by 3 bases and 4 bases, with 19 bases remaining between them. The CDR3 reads CASSSPRAGKRYGYTF. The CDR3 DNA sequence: TGTGCCAGCAGCTCCCCTCGGGCAGGCAAACGCTATGGCTACACCTTC.

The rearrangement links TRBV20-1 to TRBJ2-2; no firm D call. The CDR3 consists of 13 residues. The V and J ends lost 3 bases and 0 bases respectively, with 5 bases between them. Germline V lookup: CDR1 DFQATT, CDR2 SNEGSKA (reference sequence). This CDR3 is CSASLANTGELFF. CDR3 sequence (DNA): TGCAGTGCTAGTCTCGCGAACACCGGGGAGCTGTTTTTT.

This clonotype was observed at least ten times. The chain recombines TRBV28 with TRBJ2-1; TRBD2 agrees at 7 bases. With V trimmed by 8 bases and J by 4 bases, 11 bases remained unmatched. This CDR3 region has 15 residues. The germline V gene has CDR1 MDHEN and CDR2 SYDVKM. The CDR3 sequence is CASRGDQRGYNEQFF. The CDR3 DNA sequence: TGTGCCAGCCGGGGGGACCAACGGGGTTACAATGAGCAGTTCTTC.